A selection of T cell receptor beta chains follows, all from one sample in a study of T cell repertoires in cytomegalovirus infection. TCRdb redid the calling of the reads with MiXCR, one entry per CDR3 protein. The sample yields 110,000 to 150,000 distinct CDR3 sequences, around 32% seen once. The antigens of these receptors remain unknown. The sequencing here drew on CD8+ T cells from cultured PBMCs, taken from culture after CMV antigen stimulation. The source is a human donor in good health (CMV status not recorded). Some clones in this sample may be carry-over from other donors' samples. CDR3s include the opening cysteine and the closing phenylalanine or tryptophan. The order of the fields is V gene, D gene, J gene, clone size, CDR3 protein, CDR3 DNA. The D gene is left open where the match is weak. Clone size is not always given. Where it is, it says once, few, many or a class for expanded clones.

v_call: TRBV7-9; d_call: -; j_call: TRBJ2-1; clone_size: many; cdr3_aa: CASSLAGTYNEQFF; cdr3_nt: TGTGCCAGCAGCTTAGCAGGAACCTACAATGAGCAGTTCTTC
v_call: TRBV4-1; d_call: -; j_call: TRBJ1-1; clone_size: few; cdr3_aa: CASSQGRGTEAFF; cdr3_nt: TGCGCCAGCAGCCAAGGAAGGGGCACTGAAGCTTTCTTT
v_call: TRBV27; d_call: -; j_call: TRBJ1-5; clone_size: many; cdr3_aa: CASSPGALTGNQPQHF; cdr3_nt: TGTGCCAGCAGTCCCGGGGCCCTTACCGGCAATCAGCCCCAGCATTTT
v_call: TRBV19; d_call: -; j_call: TRBJ1-1; clone_size: few; cdr3_aa: CASSGVVGAFF; cdr3_nt: TGTGCCAGTAGTGGAGTCGTCGGAGCTTTCTTT
v_call: TRBV15; d_call: -; j_call: TRBJ2-1; clone_size: few; cdr3_aa: CATSRDRSEYNEQFF; cdr3_nt: TGTGCCACCAGCAGAGATAGGTCGGAATACAATGAGCAGTTCTTC
v_call: TRBV15; d_call: -; j_call: TRBJ2-7; clone_size: -; cdr3_aa: CATSPGVMGYEQYF; cdr3_nt: TGTGCCACCAGCCCAGGGGTTATGGGGTACGAGCAGTACTTC
v_call: TRBV27; d_call: TRBD1; j_call: TRBJ1-4; clone_size: few; cdr3_aa: CASSWAGGPEKLFF; cdr3_nt: TGTGCCAGCAGTTGGGCAGGGGGCCCTGAAAAACTGTTTTTT
v_call: TRBV12-3/TRBV12-4; d_call: -; j_call: TRBJ2-7; clone_size: -; cdr3_aa: CASSLAGPLEQYF; cdr3_nt: TGTGCCAGCAGTTTAGCGGGGCCGCTCGAGCAGTACTTC
v_call: TRBV6-5; d_call: -; j_call: TRBJ2-7; clone_size: -; cdr3_aa: CASSYGGGFEQYF; cdr3_nt: TGTGCCAGCAGTTACGGAGGGGGGTTCGAGCAGTACTTC
v_call: TRBV27; d_call: TRBD1; j_call: TRBJ2-1; clone_size: many; cdr3_aa: CASRPDRGSYNEQFF; cdr3_nt: TGTGCCAGCAGACCGGACAGGGGTAGCTACAATGAGCAGTTCTTC
v_call: TRBV7-9; d_call: TRBD1; j_call: TRBJ2-2; clone_size: -; cdr3_aa: CASSSDRGWTGELFF; cdr3_nt: TGTGCCAGCAGCTCGGACAGGGGTTGGACCGGGGAGCTGTTTTTT
v_call: TRBV19; d_call: -; j_call: TRBJ1-1; clone_size: few; cdr3_aa: CASSILGGSEAFF; cdr3_nt: TGTGCCAGTAGTATTTTGGGAGGGAGTGAAGCTTTCTTT
v_call: TRBV12-3/TRBV12-4; d_call: -; j_call: TRBJ1-5; clone_size: -; cdr3_aa: CASSFGLGVQPQHF; cdr3_nt: TGTGCCAGCAGTTTCGGCCTAGGGGTTCAGCCCCAGCATTTT
v_call: TRBV24-1; d_call: -; j_call: TRBJ1-2; clone_size: -; cdr3_aa: CATSDSGSGYTF; cdr3_nt: TGTGCCACCAGTGATTCAGGGAGCGGCTACACCTTC
v_call: TRBV19; d_call: TRBD2; j_call: TRBJ2-1; clone_size: -; cdr3_aa: CASTDIAGPYNEQFF; cdr3_nt: TGTGCCAGTACCGATATAGCGGGGCCCTACAATGAGCAGTTCTTC
v_call: TRBV20-1; d_call: TRBD2; j_call: TRBJ2-1; clone_size: many; cdr3_aa: CSARDSLAGPSYNEQFF; cdr3_nt: TGCAGTGCTAGAGATAGCCTAGCGGGGCCCTCCTACAATGAGCAGTTCTTC
v_call: TRBV23-1; d_call: TRBD1; j_call: TRBJ2-6; clone_size: -; cdr3_aa: CASSQFNRGLTGANVLTF; cdr3_nt: TGCGCCAGCAGTCAATTCAACAGGGGCCTAACTGGGGCCAACGTCCTGACTTTC
v_call: TRBV12-3/TRBV12-4; d_call: -; j_call: TRBJ1-3; clone_size: -; cdr3_aa: CASSLRGEGNTIYF; cdr3_nt: TGTGCCAGCAGTTTAAGGGGCGAAGGAAACACCATATATTTT
v_call: TRBV7-3; d_call: -; j_call: TRBJ2-1; clone_size: many; cdr3_aa: CASSLNGGGFNEQFF; cdr3_nt: TGTGCCAGCAGCTTAAACGGGGGCGGTTTCAATGAGCAGTTCTTC
v_call: TRBV7-6; d_call: TRBD2; j_call: TRBJ2-7; clone_size: -; cdr3_aa: CASSRRTSGTYEQYF; cdr3_nt: TGTGCCAGCAGCCGCCGGACTAGCGGTACCTACGAGCAGTACTTC
v_call: TRBV6-5; d_call: -; j_call: TRBJ1-1; clone_size: few; cdr3_aa: CASSSGLYTEAFF; cdr3_nt: TGTGCCAGCAGTTCGGGACTTTACACTGAAGCTTTCTTT
v_call: TRBV12-3/TRBV12-4; d_call: -; j_call: TRBJ2-5; clone_size: -; cdr3_aa: CACSRQETQYF; cdr3_nt: TGTGCCTGCAGTCGTCAAGAGACCCAGTACTTC
v_call: TRBV12-3/TRBV12-4; d_call: -; j_call: TRBJ2-1; clone_size: once; cdr3_aa: CSSSFRDEQFF; cdr3_nt: TGTTCCAGCAGTTTTCGTGATGAGCAGTTCTTC
v_call: TRBV19; d_call: -; j_call: TRBJ1-1; clone_size: few; cdr3_aa: CASSIGTAERNTEAFF; cdr3_nt: TGTGCCAGTAGTATAGGGACAGCAGAAAGGAACACTGAAGCTTTCTTT
v_call: TRBV12-3/TRBV12-4; d_call: -; j_call: TRBJ2-1; clone_size: many; cdr3_aa: CASSLVANEQFF; cdr3_nt: TGTGCCAGCAGCTTAGTGGCCAACGAGCAGTTCTTC
v_call: TRBV6-2/TRBV6-3; d_call: -; j_call: TRBJ1-6; clone_size: -; cdr3_aa: CASSYGQGSPLHF; cdr3_nt: TGTGCCAGCAGTTACGGCCAGGGGTCACCCCTCCACTTT
v_call: TRBV2; d_call: TRBD1; j_call: TRBJ1-5; clone_size: few; cdr3_aa: CASSEGTGTGGPSNQPQHF; cdr3_nt: TGTGCCAGCAGTGAAGGGACCGGGACAGGGGGTCCTAGCAATCAGCCCCAGCATTTT